The 6 T cell receptor beta chains given below trace back to one sample, sequenced in a study of cytomegalovirus exposure and HLA in healthy donors. The primer mix had 60 Vbeta and 13 Jbeta primers. Using immunoSEQ multiplex PCR, the repertoire was profiled, and TCRdb retains in-frame clones only, with some absent. Seen here are approximately 190,000 clones, about three quarters observed once, and the top ten hold approximately 2%. Material: PBMCs. These receptors were taken from a woman aged 25 to 39 in good health and CMV-seropositive.

The chain carries TRBV4-1 and TRBJ1-5; D is ambiguous. The CDR3 covers 18 residues. The germline V gene has CDR1 MGHRA and CDR2 YSYEKL. The V and J ends lost 0 bases and 0 bases respectively, with 15 bases between them. CDR3 in DNA: TGCGCCAGCAGCCAAGATGGAGGATTGGGATATAGCAATCAGCCCCAGCATTTT. Protein sequence: CASSQDGGLGYSNQPQHF.

In its sample, this clone was seen once. This chain connects TRBV19 to TRBJ2-6; D unclear. This CDR3 region has 14 residues. Germline CDR1 is LNHDA and CDR2 is SQIVND (reference sequence). V was shortened by 3 bases and J by 1 base, with 4 bases between the two germline ends. The CDR3 bases are TGTGCCAGTAGTATCGTTTCTGGGGCCAACGTCCTGACTTTC. It translates to CASSIVSGANVLTF. The complete variable domain, with remaining parts taken from reference TRBV19 and TRBJ2-6, reads DGGITQSPKYLFRKEGQNVTLSCEQNLNHDAMYWYRQDPGQGLRLIYYSQIVNDFQKGDIAEGYSVSREKKESFPLTVTSAQKNPTAFYLCASSIVSGANVLTFGAGSRLTVL.

This chain uses TRBV5-1 with TRBJ2-7; D unresolved. The CDR3 has 15 residues. CDR1 and CDR2 (germline): SGHRS, YFSETQ. V was shortened by 1 base and J by 0 bases, with 11 bases between the two germline ends. The CDR3 bases are TGCGCCAGCAGCTTGTCCCCCCTAAGCTCCTACGAGCAGTACTTC. It translates to CASSLSPLSSYEQYF.

V usage is TRBV4-1 and J usage is TRBJ1-1; 7 bases match TRBD1. V dropped 3 bases and J dropped 1; count of bases not matched to a gene: 11. This CDR3 is built from 17 residues. Germline values: CDR1 MGHRA, CDR2 YSYEKL. The CDR3 region has the DNA TGCGCCAGCAGCCACGTCATAACGGGACAGAGGAACACTGAAGCTTTCTTT. The encoded protein is CASSHVITGQRNTEAFF.

The chain uses TRBV5-1 and TRBJ1-1; 9 nucleotides agree with TRBD1. V lost 4 bases and J lost 4; bases outside the gene matches: 5. The CDR3 length is 14 residues. CDR1 and CDR2 from the germline V gene are SGHRS and YFSETQ. CDR3 nucleotides: TGCGCCAGCAGCCCCGGACAGGGGAGCACTGAAGCTTTCTTT. It is translated as CASSPGQGSTEAFF.

The rearrangement joins TRBV5-1 to TRBJ2-1; TRBD1 is a possible D gene (6 bases). The CDR3 length is 15 residues. Deletions cut 4 bases from V and 9 bases from J, with 20 bases between. CDR1 is SGHRS, CDR2 YFSETQ, per germline. For the CDR3, the DNA is TGCGCCAGCAGCGAAACAGGGTTGGAATCCGGTGAGCAGTTCTTC. It translates to CASSETGLESGEQFF.